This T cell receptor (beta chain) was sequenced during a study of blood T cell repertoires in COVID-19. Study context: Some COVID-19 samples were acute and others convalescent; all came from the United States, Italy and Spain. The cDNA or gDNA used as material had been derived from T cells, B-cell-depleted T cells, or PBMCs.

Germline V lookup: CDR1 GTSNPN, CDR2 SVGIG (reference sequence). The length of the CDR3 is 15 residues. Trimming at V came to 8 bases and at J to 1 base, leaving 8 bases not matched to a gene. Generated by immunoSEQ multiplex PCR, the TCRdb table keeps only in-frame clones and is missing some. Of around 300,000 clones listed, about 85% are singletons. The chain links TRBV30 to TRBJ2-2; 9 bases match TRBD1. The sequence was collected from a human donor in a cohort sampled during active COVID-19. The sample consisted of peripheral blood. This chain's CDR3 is CALKQGAVNTGELFF. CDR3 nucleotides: TGTGCCCTTAAACAGGGGGCAGTGAACACCGGGGAGCTGTTTTTT. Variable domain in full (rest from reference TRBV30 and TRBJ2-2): SQTIHQWPATLVQPVGSPLSLECTVEGTSNPNLYWYRQAAGRGLQLLFYSVGIGQISSEVPQNLSASRPQDRQFILSSKKLLLSDSGFYLCALKQGAVNTGELFFGEGSRLTVL.